Following are 30 T cell receptor beta chains from one sample sequenced in a study of OX40 agonist ivuxolimab in advanced cancers. TCRdb keeps only in-frame clones here, not all; method: immunoSEQ multiplex PCR. The data show 45,000 to 55,000 clones, 75% to 85% seen once. The sample was CD4+ or CD8+ T cells sorted from blood, taken in a trial of the OX40 agonist ivuxolimab. The receptors originated from an adult with an advanced solid tumor such as melanoma, head and neck, liver or kidney cancer.

The V gene is TRBV7-2, the J gene TRBJ2-3, with 9 bases fitting TRBD2. J lost 4 bases, V lost 6 bases, and 5 bases had no gene match. The germline gives CDR1 SGHTA, CDR2 FQGNSA. The CDR3 has 14 amino acids. In nucleotides, the CDR3 is TGTGCCAGCAGACATAGCGGGGGTCCAGATACGCAGTATTTT. This translates into CASRHSGGPDTQYF.

The V call is TRBV6-6, the J call TRBJ2-7; D may be TRBD1 (6 bases). V was pared by 5 bases and J by 2 bases, with 19 bases between. This CDR3 contains 16 residues. From germline, CDR1 is MNHNY and CDR2 SVGAGI (reference sequence). Here the CDR3 reads CASSPWDTGGAYEQYF. CDR3 bases: TGTGCCAGCAGTCCGTGGGACACTGGGGGAGCCTACGAGCAGTACTTC.

This clone was counted between two and nine times. The chain uses TRBV6-1 and TRBJ1-5, with TRBD1 as a possible D gene (5 bases). Trimming removed 6 bases at V and 4 bases at J, with 10 bases between. The germline gives CDR1 MNHNS, CDR2 SASEGT. The CDR3 totals 13 residues. Written as DNA, the CDR3 is TGTGCCAGCAGGTCGGCAGGGAATCAGCCCCAGCATTTT. Amino acids: CASRSAGNQPQHF.

The chain joins TRBV25-1 to TRBJ1-1, with D possibly matching TRBD1 (6 bases). Per the germline V gene, CDR1 is MGHDK and CDR2 is SYGVNS. Trimming removed 7 bases at V and 10 bases at J, with 19 bases between. This CDR3 is built from 13 residues. The CDR3 DNA is TGTGCCAGCACTCAGGGGAAGGGACCTAGAGCTTTCTTT. Its protein product is CASTQGKGPRAFF.

The rearrangement links TRBV11-2 to TRBJ1-4; D is ambiguous. The CDR3 sequence is 15 residues long. V shed 1 base and J shed 7 bases, with 13 bases lying between them. Germline V gene data show CDR1 as SGHAT and CDR2 as FQNNGV. This CDR3 reads CASSLGLAVSEKLFF. CDR3 coding DNA: TGTGCCAGCAGCTTAGGTCTGGCCGTGAGTGAAAAACTGTTTTTT.

The CDR3 spells CAWTNRARASYEQYF. The CDR3 DNA reads TGTGCCTGGACTAATAGGGCCCGGGCCTCCTACGAGCAGTACTTC. The chain is built from TRBV30 and TRBJ2-7; D ambiguous. This CDR3 spans 15 amino acids. Looked up from germline, CDR1 is GTSNPN and CDR2 is SVGIG (reference sequence). Trimming removed 4 bases from V and 0 bases from J, with 16 bases in between.

This clone was found once. V usage is TRBV13 and J usage is TRBJ1-2, with D possibly matching TRBD1 (6 bases). The length of the CDR3 is 12 residues. Trimming pared 5 bases from V and 8 bases from J, leaving 12 bases between. Germline assignment: CDR1 PRHDT and CDR2 FYEKMQ (reference sequence). CDR3 amino acids: CASSPPGGGYTF. In DNA form, the CDR3 reads TGTGCCAGCAGCCCCCCGGGGGGCGGCTACACCTTC.

The chain couples TRBV19 to TRBJ1-5; no firm D call. V was trimmed by 3 bases and J by 2 bases, leaving 11 bases between them. The CDR3 is made up of 15 amino acids. Germline values: CDR1 LNHDA, CDR2 SQIVND (reference sequence). Here the CDR3 DNA reads TGTGCCAGTAGTATTAACGGGGTCGGCAATCAGCCCCAGCATTTT. Translating it yields CASSINGVGNQPQHF.

J is TRBJ2-5 and V is TRBV30; D is unclear. Germline V gene data show CDR1 as GTSNPN and CDR2 as SVGIG (reference sequence). The CDR3 has 12 residues. V lost 4 bases and J lost 2, with 8 bases in between. The CDR3, as DNA: TGTGCCTGGATGGCAGGACAAGAGACCCAGTACTTC. Translating gives CAWMAGQETQYF.

The count of this clone is one. The chain combines TRBV11-2 with TRBJ2-3, with 9 bases identical to TRBD1. CDR1 and CDR2 (germline): SGHAT, FQNNGV. The V segment lost 1 base and the J segment 4 bases; nucleotides outside the gene matches: 3. The CDR3 totals 15 residues. CDR3 loop: CASSLAGQGADTQYF. DNA of the CDR3: TGTGCCAGCAGCTTAGCGGGACAGGGCGCAGATACGCAGTATTTT.

The rearrangement uses TRBV5-4 and TRBJ2-7; tentatively, D is TRBD1 or TRBD2 (6 bases each). The CDR3 has 14 amino acids. Trimming stripped 4 bases from V and 0 bases from J, with 11 bases between. CDR1 is SGHNT, CDR2 YYREEE, per germline (reference sequence). The CDR3 DNA reads TGTGCCAGCAGCGCGGGACAACGCTCCTACGAGCAGTACTTC. Translated: CASSAGQRSYEQYF.

Remarks on this clone: The same CDR3 also results from other DNA sequences found in this sample. The chain recombines TRBV27 with TRBJ1-1; 8 bases fit TRBD1. This CDR3 comprises 14 residues. The ends lost 3 bases at V and 7 bases at J; junction bases unmatched: 7. Germline V gene lookup returns CDR1 MNHEY and CDR2 SMNVEV (reference sequence). The CDR3 region is CASSLDREEGEAFF. The CDR3 bases are TGTGCCAGCAGTTTGGACAGGGAGGAGGGTGAAGCTTTCTTT.

The chain joins TRBV18 to TRBJ2-6, with no clear D. Germline V gene data show CDR1 as KGHSH and CDR2 as LQKENI. This CDR3 is built from 13 residues. The V end was cut by 6 bases, the J end by 4 bases, with 7 bases between. The CDR3 sequence is CASSPAGANVLTF. CDR3 sequence (DNA): TGTGCCAGCTCCCCCGCCGGGGCCAACGTCCTGACTTTC.

This chain joins TRBV5-1 and TRBJ1-2, with D possibly being TRBD1 (6 bases). In germline, CDR1 is SGHRS, CDR2 YFSETQ. CDR3 length equals 15 residues. The V end lost 4 bases, the J end lost 6 bases, and 19 bases lay between the germline ends. This chain's CDR3 is CASSVIRGGENGYTF. CDR3 coding DNA: TGCGCCAGCAGCGTTATCCGGGGGGGCGAGAATGGCTACACCTTC.

The chain combines TRBV7-3 with TRBJ2-6, with 7 bases that match TRBD1. V lost 4 bases, J lost 0 bases, and 6 bases stayed unmatched. The germline V gene has CDR1 SGHTA and CDR2 FQGTGA. The CDR3 is 17 amino acids. As DNA, the CDR3 is TGTGCCAGCAGCTACTGGACAGGTAGCTCTGGGGCCAACGTCCTGACTTTC. Translating it yields CASSYWTGSSGANVLTF.

CDR3 DNA: TGTGCCAGCAGCTTATGGGGGGCCGGGGAGTCTGAAGCTTTCTTT. Protein: CASSLWGAGESEAFF. This chain links TRBV7-9 with TRBJ1-1, with TRBD1 as a possible D gene (6 bases). CDR1 SEHNR and CDR2 FQNEAQ come from the germline V gene (reference sequence). CDR3 length: 15 residues. V was clipped by 2 bases and J by 6 bases, with 16 bases between them.

Sample share makes this clone medium-sized. V usage is TRBV19 and J usage is TRBJ2-2, with D possibly being TRBD1 or TRBD2 (5 bases each). V gave up 5 bases and J gave up 1 base, with 11 bases separating them. This CDR3 is 15 amino acids long. CDR1 LNHDA and CDR2 SQIVND come from the germline V gene (reference sequence). CDR3 region: CASSRAGRNTGELFF. The CDR3 DNA follows: TGTGCCAGTAGTCGGGCAGGGAGGAACACCGGGGAGCTGTTTTTT.

V usage is TRBV9 and J usage is TRBJ1-1; D gene uncertain. Germline loops: CDR1 SGDLS, CDR2 YYNGEE. The CDR3 totals 13 residues. The ends were cut back, 4 bases at V and 5 bases at J, with 12 bases in the middle. CDR3 region: CASSHGIVTEAFF. CDR3 nucleotide sequence: TGTGCCAGCAGCCATGGGATTGTGACTGAAGCTTTCTTT. Full variable domain (remainder filled in from reference TRBV9 and TRBJ1-1): DSGVTQTPKHLITATGQRVTLRCSPRSGDLSVYWYQQSLDQGLQFLIQYYNGEERAKGNILERFSAQQFPDLHSELNLSSLELGDSALYFCASSHGIVTEAFFGQGTRLTVV.

The chain links TRBV7-9 to TRBJ1-5; 7 bases align to TRBD1. J lost 5 bases, V lost 7 bases, and 5 bases had no gene match. Germline V lookup: CDR1 SEHNR, CDR2 FQNEAQ (reference sequence). The CDR3 spans 13 residues. For the CDR3, the DNA is TGTGCCAGCACCAGGGGGGACGATCAGCCCCAGCATTTT. Its translation: CASTRGDDQPQHF. Full variable domain (remainder filled in from reference TRBV7-9 and TRBJ1-5): DTGVSQNPRHKITKRGQNVTFRCDPISEHNRLYWYRQTLGQGPEFLTYFQNEAQLEKSRLLSDRFSAERPKGSFSTLEIQRTEQGDSAMYLCASTRGDDQPQHFGDGTRLSIL.

V and J are TRBV4-1 and TRBJ1-4, with 7 bases fitting TRBD1. Per germline, CDR1 MGHRA and CDR2 YSYEKL. The CDR3 spans 17 residues. Trimming removed 0 bases from V and 5 bases from J; junction bases left unmatched: 9. DNA for the CDR3: TGCGCCAGCAGCCAAGATACCGGCAGGGGGAGAAATGAAAAACTGTTTTTT. Its protein is CASSQDTGRGRNEKLFF.

The genes are TRBV7-2 and TRBJ1-4; D is ambiguous. The V end was cut by 4 bases, the J end by 8 bases, with 14 bases between. Germline CDR1 SGHTA, CDR2 FQGNSA. CDR3 length: 14 residues. The CDR3 DNA reads as TGTGCCAGCAGCTCTAGTTTCGCGGCCGAAAAACTGTTTTTT. Protein product: CASSSSFAAEKLFF.

This chain links TRBV5-6 with TRBJ1-2, with no clear D. Germline CDR1 is SGHDT and CDR2 is YYEEEE. The V end was cut by 5 bases, the J end by 2 bases, with 10 bases between. This CDR3 is 13 amino acids long. CDR3 DNA sequence: TGTGCCAGCAGTGGGTGGGGAAACTATGGCTACACCTTC. This sequence encodes CASSGWGNYGYTF. Supplemented by reference TRBV5-6 and TRBJ1-2, the full variable domain reads DAGVTQSPTHLIKTRGQQVTLRCSPKSGHDTVSWYQQALGQGPQFIFQYYEEEERQRGNFPDRFSGHQFPNYSSELNVNALLLGDSALYLCASSGWGNYGYTFGSGTRLTVV.

To note about this clone: One junction end disagrees with the germline gene, perhaps due to a read error. The chain employs TRBV5-1 and TRBJ1-5; no firm D call. This CDR3 spans 15 amino acids. CDR1 and CDR2 from the germline V gene are SGHRS and YFSETQ. The CDR3 DNA reads as TGCGCCAGCAGCTACGACGGAAATAGCAATCAGTCCCAGCATTTT. This sequence encodes CASSYDGNSNQSQHF.

The chain links TRBV2 to TRBJ2-1, with D perhaps matching TRBD1 or TRBD2 (5 bases each). The V end was cut by 5 bases, the J end by 3 bases, with 8 bases between. Germline loops: CDR1 SNHLY, CDR2 FYNNEI. The CDR3 extends over 13 amino acids. CDR3 in DNA: TGTGCCAGCAGTAGGGACCGCTACAATGAGCAGTTCTTC. Translation: CASSRDRYNEQFF.

V usage is TRBV2 and J usage is TRBJ1-3, with 7 bases matching TRBD1. The CDR3 contains 15 residues. The V segment lost 1 base and the J segment 4 bases; nucleotides outside the gene matches: 4. Germline V lookup: CDR1 SNHLY, CDR2 FYNNEI. DNA of the CDR3: TGTGCCAGCAGTGAAGTAGGGGGCGTGGGAAACACCATATATTTT. It translates to CASSEVGGVGNTIYF.

This clone was seen a single time. The rearrangement joins TRBV5-5 to TRBJ2-7; D perhaps matches TRBD1 (6 bases). The CDR3 length is 16 residues. The germline V gene has CDR1 SGHKS and CDR2 YYEKEE (reference sequence). Trimming removed 0 bases at V and 2 bases at J, with 15 bases between. This chain's CDR3 is CASSLAPGQGTYEQYF. The DNA of the CDR3 is TGTGCCAGCAGCTTGGCCCCGGGACAAGGGACCTACGAGCAGTACTTC.

As to this clone: At the DNA level, this CDR3 is encoded by other sequences in the same sample as well. The chain combines TRBV5-1 with TRBJ2-1; 8 bases line up with TRBD2. The CDR3 is 15 amino acids. Trimming cost V 0 bases and J 3 bases; bases outside gene matches: 2. Germline V CDR1 and CDR2: SGHRS, YFSETQ. The CDR3 DNA is TGCGCCAGCAGCTTGGAGGGGACTAGCTACAATGAGCAGTTCTTC. Amino acid sequence: CASSLEGTSYNEQFF.

The V and J genes are TRBV2 and TRBJ2-3; D could derive from TRBD1 or TRBD2 (6 bases each). CDR3 length: 15 amino acids. Trimming pared 8 bases from V and 3 bases from J, leaving 18 bases between. Germline CDR1 and CDR2: SNHLY and FYNNEI. The chain's CDR3 is CASSLQGGGTDTQYF. In DNA form, the CDR3 reads TGTGCCAGCTCCCTACAGGGCGGAGGGACAGATACGCAGTATTTT. The full variable domain, in which reference TRBV2 and TRBJ2-3 provide the parts outside the CDR3, is EPEVTQTPSHQVTQMGQEVILRCVPISNHLYFYWYRQILGQKVEFLVSFYNNEISEKSEIFDDQFSVERPDGSNFTLKIRSTKLEDSAMYFCASSLQGGGTDTQYFGPGTRLTVL.

V gene TRBV4-1 combines with J gene TRBJ1-1; D unresolved. The germline V gene has CDR1 MGHRA and CDR2 YSYEKL. The CDR3 is made up of 16 amino acids. Deletions cut 2 bases from V and 0 bases from J, with 13 bases between. This chain's CDR3 is CASSQFSFGMNTEAFF. The CDR3 coding sequence is TGCGCCAGCAGCCAATTCTCCTTTGGGATGAACACTGAAGCTTTCTTT.

The chain recombines TRBV6-5 with TRBJ2-3, with D possibly TRBD2 on 6 matching bases. Trimming left V 8 bases short and J 1 base short, with 10 bases between. The CDR3 spans 13 residues. Germline V gene data show CDR1 as MNHEY and CDR2 as SVGAGI. The CDR3 loop reads CASEGGGTDTQYF. Written as DNA, the CDR3 is TGTGCCAGCGAAGGCGGGGGCACAGATACGCAGTATTTT.